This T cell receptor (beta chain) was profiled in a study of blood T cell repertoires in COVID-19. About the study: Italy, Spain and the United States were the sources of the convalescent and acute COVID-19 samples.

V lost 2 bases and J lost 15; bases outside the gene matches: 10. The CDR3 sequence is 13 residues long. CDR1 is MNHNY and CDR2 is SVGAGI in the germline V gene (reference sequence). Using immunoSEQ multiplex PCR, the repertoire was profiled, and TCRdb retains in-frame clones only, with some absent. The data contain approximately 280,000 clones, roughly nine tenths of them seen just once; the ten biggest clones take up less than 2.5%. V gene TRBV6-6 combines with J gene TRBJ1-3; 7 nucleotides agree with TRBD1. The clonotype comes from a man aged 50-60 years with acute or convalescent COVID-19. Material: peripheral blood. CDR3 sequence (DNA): TGTGCCAGCAGTTACGAGGACGGGACAGCACGATATTTT. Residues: CASSYEDGTARYF.